This record concerns one T cell receptor beta chain sequence. Some clones are missing from TCRdb's copy, which holds only in-frame ones; the method was immunoSEQ multiplex PCR. The sample includes 200,000 to 250,000 clones, around 86% of them seen just once. The sample belongs to a study of blood T cell repertoires in COVID-19. The CDR3 is 14 residues long. Germline CDR1 reads KGHSH; CDR2 reads LQKENI. V trimming: 3 bases; J trimming: 4 bases; junction bases outside the gene matches: 2. This rearrangement joins TRBV18 to TRBJ2-3; 9 bases align to TRBD1. The source of this sequence is a woman in her fifties or sixties who had recovered from COVID-19. What was sequenced was PBMCs or T cells enriched from blood (not recorded which). In DNA form, the CDR3 reads TGTGCCAGCTCACCGACAGGGGGTGCAGATACGCAGTATTTT. Its translation is CASSPTGGADTQYF. The full variable domain, its missing parts supplied by reference TRBV18 and TRBJ2-3, is NAGVMQNPRHLVRRRGQEARLRCSPMKGHSHVYWYRQLPEEGLKFMVYLQKENIIDESGMPKERFSAEFPKEGPSILRIQQVVRGDSAAYFCASSPTGGADTQYFGPGTRLTVL.